Each of the 11 T cell receptor beta chains below was sequenced from the same sample in a study of blood T cell repertoires in COVID-19. This table comes from immunoSEQ multiplex PCR, and its TCRdb copy is limited to in-frame clones, with some not included. This table holds some 75,000 clones, approximately 80% found once. What was sequenced was peripheral blood. These receptors were obtained from a man aged 50 to 60 with COVID-19, enrolled during active disease.

V and J are TRBV14 and TRBJ1-3, with 7 bases fitting TRBD1. Germline loops: CDR1 SGHDN, CDR2 FVKESK. This CDR3 is 15 amino acids long. The junction had 4 bases not matched to a gene; V was cut back by 4 bases and J by 1 base. CDR3: CASSLWTGSGNTIYF. In nucleotides, the CDR3 is TGTGCCAGCAGCCTTTGGACAGGTTCTGGAAACACCATATATTTT.

The chain recombines TRBV2 with TRBJ2-1; 10 bases map to TRBD2. Losses at the gene ends were 3 bases for V and 10 bases for J; bases not matched to a gene: 9. This CDR3 has 15 residues. Germline CDR1 SNHLY, CDR2 FYNNEI. Here the CDR3 DNA reads TGTGCCAGCAGTGATCGTGGACTAGCGGTTCAGGAGCAGTTCTTC. Amino acids: CASSDRGLAVQEQFF. Drawing the rest from reference TRBV2 and TRBJ2-1, the complete variable domain is EPEVTQTPSHQVTQMGQEVILRCVPISNHLYFYWYRQILGQKVEFLVSFYNNEISEKSEIFDDQFSVERPDGSNFTLKIRSTKLEDSAMYFCASSDRGLAVQEQFFGPGTRLTVL.

This chain uses TRBV7-8 with TRBJ2-7; D remains unclear. The germline gives CDR1 SGHVS, CDR2 FQNEAQ. The V gene lost 1 base and the J gene lost 4 bases, with 8 bases spanning the gap. This CDR3 is built from 13 residues. The CDR3 sequence: CASSLGSRYEQYF. Here the CDR3 DNA reads TGTGCCAGCAGCTTAGGGTCGAGATACGAGCAGTACTTC.

The chain employs TRBV19 and TRBJ1-5; 10 bases match TRBD1. Germline V lookup: CDR1 LNHDA, CDR2 SQIVND (reference sequence). The CDR3 covers 15 residues. The V segment lost 7 bases and the J segment 3 bases; nucleotides outside the gene matches: 6. The DNA for the CDR3 is TGTGCCAGTAACCCGGGACAGGGGAACAATCAGCCCCAGCATTTT. Amino acid sequence: CASNPGQGNNQPQHF.

This chain joins TRBV7-9 and TRBJ2-3, with D hard to call. Germline CDR1 reads SEHNR; CDR2 reads FQNEAQ (reference sequence). The CDR3 is 12 residues long. V was shortened by 4 bases and J by 2 bases, with 4 bases between the two germline ends. CDR3 nucleotide sequence: TGTGCCAGCAGCTCGGTCACAGATACGCAGTATTTT. Protein: CASSSVTDTQYF.

This clone appeared a single time. The chain is built from TRBV6-5 and TRBJ2-1; 10 bases are a match to TRBD2. With V trimmed by 0 bases and J by 7 bases, 6 bases remained unmatched. The CDR3 sequence is 16 residues long. The germline CDR1 and CDR2 sequences are MNHEY and SVGAGI. DNA of the CDR3: TGTGCCAGCAGTTACTCTGCTAGCGGGAGATATAATGAGCAGTTCTTC. Translated, it gives CASSYSASGRYNEQFF.

The chain employs TRBV11-2 and TRBJ1-4; D gene ambiguous. The CDR3 contains 14 residues. CDR1 and CDR2 from the germline V gene are SGHAT and FQNNGV. V gave up 2 bases and J gave up 8 bases, with 12 bases separating them. The CDR3 spells CASSLPGFEEKLFF. In nucleotides, the CDR3 is TGTGCCAGCAGCTTACCGGGGTTCGAGGAAAAACTGTTTTTT.

This clone was picked up a small number of times. The chain joins TRBV5-4 to TRBJ2-7; 7 bases line up with TRBD2. V was clipped by 0 bases and J by 1 base; unmatched bases: 4. CDR1 SGHNT and CDR2 YYREEE come from the germline V gene (reference sequence). The CDR3 length is 15 residues. This CDR3 reads CASSLGGSGSYEQYF. Here the CDR3 DNA reads TGTGCCAGCAGCTTGGGCGGGAGCGGTTCCTACGAGCAGTACTTC.

The V gene is TRBV9, the J gene TRBJ2-2, with D possibly being TRBD2 (5 bases). The CDR3 loop spans 12 amino acids. CDR1 is SGDLS and CDR2 is YYNGEE in the germline V gene. Trimming stripped 0 bases from V and 8 bases from J, with 5 bases between. The CDR3 nucleotides read TGTGCCAGCAGCGTAGCGGGGGGGGAGCTGTTTTTT. Residues: CASSVAGGELFF.

Note on this clone: The sample contains more than one DNA sequence encoding this CDR3. The chain has TRBV18 and TRBJ1-6; the D is unclear. CDR3 size: 14 residues. Trimming stripped 2 bases from V and 6 bases from J, with 8 bases between. The germline V gene encodes CDR1 KGHSH and CDR2 LQKENI. DNA of the CDR3: TGTGCCAGCTCACCAGACCGGGTTAATTCACCCCTCCACTTT. Its protein is CASSPDRVNSPLHF.

This chain links TRBV28 with TRBJ2-1, with 12 nucleotides matching TRBD2. CDR1 is MDHEN and CDR2 is SYDVKM in the germline V gene. V lost 5 bases, J lost 0 bases, and 11 bases stayed unmatched. The CDR3 spans 19 residues. The CDR3 DNA sequence: TGTGCCAGCAGTCCCTGGGGGCTAGCGGGAGGGTCCTCCTACAATGAGCAGTTCTTC. Amino acid sequence: CASSPWGLAGGSSYNEQFF.